This T cell receptor (beta chain) was recorded in a study of cytomegalovirus exposure and HLA in healthy donors. Across the whole study: The early release's HLA-typed donors yielded 65 million to 85 million unique TCRs. Study-level points and caveats: Equally common other TCR beta chains were less clonally expanded than HLA-associated ones, a later analysis found. It was confirmed in vitro that three of the CMV-associated chains were specific for CMV antigens.

This CDR3 region has 14 residues. Trimming took off 2 bases at V and 6 bases at J, with 10 bases between the two ends. CDR1 is MNHEY and CDR2 is SVGAGI in the germline V gene. Concerning this clone: Antigen specificity is unknown.

Healthy donors of bone marrow made up the group. The PCR made use of 60 Vbeta and 13 Jbeta primers. The data were produced by immunoSEQ multiplex PCR, yet TCRdb's version contains in-frame clones alone and is incomplete. The sample yields roughly 150,000 clones, approximately 71% seen once. The rearrangement links TRBV6-5 to TRBJ2-2, with D maybe TRBD2 (6 bases). Sequenced sample: PBMCs. The clonotype was recovered from a man aged 25 to 45 in good health and CMV-seronegative. This chain's CDR3 is CASSYKVAAGELFF. The CDR3 coding sequence is TGTGCCAGCAGTTACAAAGTAGCGGCCGGGGAGCTGTTTTTT.